The 3 T cell receptor beta chains in this list originate from one sample, sequenced in a study of T cells in Graves' hyperthyroidism and ophthalmopathy. From RNA transcripts, TCR beta CDR3 regions were amplified. First-round RT-PCR targeting the TCR CDR3 was performed with the HTBI primer set. TCRdb ran MiXCR on the multiplex PCR reads and lists one entry per CDR3 protein. This repertoire shows over 700,000 distinct CDR3 sequences, around a sixth found once; its top ten account for 16%. Sequences were obtained from blood. These receptors all stem from a woman aged 45-59 years with Graves' hyperthyroidism that later progressed to Graves' ophthalmopathy.

This clonotype appeared a few times. The chain carries TRBV2 and TRBJ2-1; 7 nucleotides match TRBD1. The CDR3 sequence is 15 residues long. Trimming cost V 5 bases and J 2 bases; bases outside gene matches: 6. CDR1 and CDR2 (germline): SNHLY, FYNNEI. In DNA form, the CDR3 reads TGTGCCAGCAGTTTTGACAGGGCAACCTACAATGAGCAGTTCTTC. Translation gives CASSFDRATYNEQFF. The complete variable domain, with remaining parts taken from reference TRBV2 and TRBJ2-1, reads EPEVTQTPSHQVTQMGQEVILRCVPISNHLYFYWYRQILGQKVEFLVSFYNNEISEKSEIFDDQFSVERPDGSNFTLKIRSTKLEDSAMYFCASSFDRATYNEQFFGPGTRLTVL.

The genes are TRBV7-9 and TRBJ2-6; unclear D gene. The V and J ends lost 3 bases and 0 bases respectively, with 12 bases between them. Looked up from germline, CDR1 is SEHNR and CDR2 is FQNEAQ (reference sequence). The CDR3 contains 17 residues. The CDR3 bases are TGTGCCAGCAGCTTGCGGACGACACGCTCTGGGGCCAACGTCCTGACTTTC. Translation: CASSLRTTRSGANVLTF. Filled out from reference TRBV7-9 and TRBJ2-6, the complete variable domain reads DTGVSQNPRHKITKRGQNVTFRCDPISEHNRLYWYRQTLGQGPEFLTYFQNEAQLEKSRLLSDRFSAERPKGSFSTLEIQRTEQGDSAMYLCASSLRTTRSGANVLTFGAGSRLTVL.

This chain's CDR3 is CASSETGDGSPLHF. In nucleotides, the CDR3 is TGTGCCAGCAGTGAGACAGGGGACGGCTCACCCCTCCACTTT. V is TRBV6-4 and J is TRBJ1-6, with 8 bases identical to TRBD1. The V gene's germline CDR1 is MRHNA and CDR2 SNTAGT. This CDR3 has 14 amino acids. V shed 3 bases, J shed 10 bases, and the junction held 5 bases outside the gene matches.